This record looks at one TCR beta chain sequence and its context. What it binds is not known. This sample stems from a study of OX40 agonist ivuxolimab in advanced cancers. Study overall: At 0.01 to 10 mg/kg, ivuxolimab was administered intravenously to patients every 2 weeks.

Some clones are missing from TCRdb's copy, which holds only in-frame ones; the method was immunoSEQ multiplex PCR. The table includes approximately 87,000 clones, roughly 90% detected once. Study observations and caveats: CD4+ T cells averaged fewer expanded clones than CD8+ T cells.

The TCR comes from an adult with an advanced solid tumor such as melanoma, head and neck, liver or kidney cancer. The sample consisted of CD4+ or CD8+ T cells sorted from blood, taken in a trial of the OX40 agonist ivuxolimab.

The CDR3 is CASTPQGGLNQETQYF. DNA for the CDR3: TGTGCCAGCACCCCGCAGGGGGGCCTGAACCAAGAGACCCAGTACTTC. The V and J genes are TRBV11-2 and TRBJ2-5, with a tentative D call TRBD1 (7 bases). The V and J ends lost 7 bases and 0 bases respectively, with 18 bases between them. The CDR3 has 16 residues. Germline CDR1 is SGHAT and CDR2 is FQNNGV.